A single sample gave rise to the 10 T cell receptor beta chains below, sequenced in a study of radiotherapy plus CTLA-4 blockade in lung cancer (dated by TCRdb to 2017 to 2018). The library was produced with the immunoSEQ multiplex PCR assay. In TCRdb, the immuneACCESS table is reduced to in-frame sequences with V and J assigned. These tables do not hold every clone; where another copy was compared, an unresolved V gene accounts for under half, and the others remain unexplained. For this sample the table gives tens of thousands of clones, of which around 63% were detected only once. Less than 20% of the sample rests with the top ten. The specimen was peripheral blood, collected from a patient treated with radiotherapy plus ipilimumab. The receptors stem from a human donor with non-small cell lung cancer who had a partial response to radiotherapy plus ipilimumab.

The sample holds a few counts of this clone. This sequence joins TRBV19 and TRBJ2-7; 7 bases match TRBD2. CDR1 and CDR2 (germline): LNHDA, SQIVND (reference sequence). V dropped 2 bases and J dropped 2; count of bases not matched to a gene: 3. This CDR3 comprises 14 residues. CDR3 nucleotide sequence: TGTGCCAGTAGTATATCGGGGGGTACCTACGAGCAGTACTTC. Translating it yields CASSISGGTYEQYF.

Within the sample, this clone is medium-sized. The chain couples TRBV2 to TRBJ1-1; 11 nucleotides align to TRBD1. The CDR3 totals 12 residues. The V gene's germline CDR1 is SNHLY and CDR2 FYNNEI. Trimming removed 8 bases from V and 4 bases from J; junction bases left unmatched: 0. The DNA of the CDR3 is TGTGCCAGCGGGACAGGGGGCACTGAAGCTTTCTTT. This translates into CASGTGGTEAFF.

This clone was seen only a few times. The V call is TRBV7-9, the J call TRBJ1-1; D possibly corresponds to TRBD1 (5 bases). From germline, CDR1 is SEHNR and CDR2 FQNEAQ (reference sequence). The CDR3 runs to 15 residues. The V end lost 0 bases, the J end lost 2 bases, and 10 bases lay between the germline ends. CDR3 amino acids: CASSLALTDNTEAFF. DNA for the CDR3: TGTGCCAGCAGCTTAGCTTTGACAGACAACACTGAAGCTTTCTTT.

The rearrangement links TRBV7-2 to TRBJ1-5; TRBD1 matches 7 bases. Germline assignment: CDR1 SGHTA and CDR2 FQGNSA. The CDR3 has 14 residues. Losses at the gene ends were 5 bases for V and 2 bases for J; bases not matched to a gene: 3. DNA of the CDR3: TGTGCCAGCAGCCGCGACAGGGGCAATCAGCCCCAGCATTTT. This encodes CASSRDRGNQPQHF.

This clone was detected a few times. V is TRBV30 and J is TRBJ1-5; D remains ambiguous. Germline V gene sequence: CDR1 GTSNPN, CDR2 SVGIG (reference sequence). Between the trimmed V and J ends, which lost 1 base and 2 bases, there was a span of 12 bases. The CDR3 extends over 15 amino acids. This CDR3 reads CAWSAFGIRNQPQHF. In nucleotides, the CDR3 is TGTGCCTGGAGTGCTTTCGGGATCCGCAATCAGCCCCAGCATTTT.

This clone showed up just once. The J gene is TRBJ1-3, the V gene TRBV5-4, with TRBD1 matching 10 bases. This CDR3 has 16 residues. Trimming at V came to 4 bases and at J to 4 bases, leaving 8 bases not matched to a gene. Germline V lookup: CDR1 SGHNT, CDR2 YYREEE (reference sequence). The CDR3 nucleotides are TGTGCCAGCAGCCTGGACAGGGGGAGTTGGGGAAACACCATATATTTT. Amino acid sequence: CASSLDRGSWGNTIYF.

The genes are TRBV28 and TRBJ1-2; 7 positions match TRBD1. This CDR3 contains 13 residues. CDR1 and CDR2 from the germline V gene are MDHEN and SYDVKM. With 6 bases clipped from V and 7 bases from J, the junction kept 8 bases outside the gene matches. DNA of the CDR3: TGTGCCAGCAGCTCGGCCCAGGGGGGTGGCTACACCTTC. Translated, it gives CASSSAQGGGYTF.

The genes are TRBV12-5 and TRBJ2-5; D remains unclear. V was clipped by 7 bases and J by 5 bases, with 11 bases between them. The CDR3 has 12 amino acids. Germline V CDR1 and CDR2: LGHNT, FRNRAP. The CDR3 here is CASALVVETQYF. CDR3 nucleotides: TGTGCTAGTGCTCTAGTGGTCGAGACCCAGTACTTC.

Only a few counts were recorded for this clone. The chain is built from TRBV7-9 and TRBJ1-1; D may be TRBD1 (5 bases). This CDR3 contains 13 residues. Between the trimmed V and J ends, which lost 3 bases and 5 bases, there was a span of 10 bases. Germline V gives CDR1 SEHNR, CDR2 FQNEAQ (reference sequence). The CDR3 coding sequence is TGTGCCAGCAGCTTCAGGGTTGGTACTGAAGCTTTCTTT. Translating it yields CASSFRVGTEAFF.

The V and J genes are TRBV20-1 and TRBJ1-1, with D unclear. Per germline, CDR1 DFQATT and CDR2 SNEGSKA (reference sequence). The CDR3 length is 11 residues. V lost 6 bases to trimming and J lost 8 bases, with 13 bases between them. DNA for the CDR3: TGCAGTGCCGTCCAGCGGGCCGAAGCTTTCTTT. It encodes CSAVQRAEAFF.